Listed below are T cell receptor beta chains from one sample, sequenced in a study of cytomegalovirus exposure and HLA in healthy donors. The assay was immunoSEQ multiplex PCR, and TCRdb's table has in-frame clones only and misses some. Counted here are about 190,000 clones, approximately 12% occurring once; the ten biggest clones make up 7.8%. Specimen: PBMCs. Every receptor here comes from a man aged 50 to 59 in good health and CMV-seropositive. CDR3s include the opening cysteine and the closing phenylalanine or tryptophan. Fields, in order: J gene, D gene, V gene, clone size, CDR3 protein, CDR3 DNA. D genes are given only for firm matches. Clone size is stated in some rows and not others, as once, few, many or a class when expanded.

J gene: TRBJ1-5; D gene: TRBD1; V gene: TRBV11-2; clone size: few; CDR3 protein: CASSLEPGGQPQHF; CDR3 DNA: TGTGCCAGCAGCTTAGAACCAGGGGGCCAGCCCCAGCATTTT
J gene: TRBJ2-5; D gene: TRBD2; V gene: TRBV6-1; clone size: -; CDR3 protein: CASSEALAGAQYF; CDR3 DNA: TGTGCCAGCAGTGAAGCGCTGGCGGGGGCCCAGTACTTC
J gene: TRBJ2-3; D gene: TRBD2; V gene: TRBV30; clone size: -; CDR3 protein: CAWGLAGAPSTDTQYF; CDR3 DNA: TGTGCCTGGGGACTAGCGGGGGCCCCTAGCACAGATACGCAGTATTTT
J gene: TRBJ2-1; D gene: -; V gene: TRBV5-1; clone size: many; CDR3 protein: CASSLFAGGDEQFF; CDR3 DNA: TGCGCCAGCAGCTTGTTCGCCGGGGGTGATGAGCAGTTCTTC
J gene: TRBJ2-4; D gene: TRBD1; V gene: TRBV11-2; clone size: -; CDR3 protein: CASSIGTGGYESAKNIQYF; CDR3 DNA: TGTGCCAGCAGCATCGGGACAGGGGGTTATGAATCGGCCAAAAACATTCAGTACTTC
J gene: TRBJ2-7; D gene: TRBD2; V gene: TRBV6-6; clone size: few; CDR3 protein: CASSRLAGSIEQYF; CDR3 DNA: TGTGCCAGCAGTCGACTAGCGGGGTCGATCGAGCAGTACTTC
J gene: TRBJ2-3; D gene: -; V gene: TRBV6-5; clone size: -; CDR3 protein: CASRPGVYTDTQYF; CDR3 DNA: TGTGCCAGCAGACCGGGAGTTTACACAGATACGCAGTATTTT
J gene: TRBJ1-1; D gene: -; V gene: TRBV11-3; clone size: -; CDR3 protein: CASSLGGKLTEAFF; CDR3 DNA: TGTGCCAGCAGCTTAGGAGGAAAACTCACTGAAGCTTTCTTT
J gene: TRBJ2-5; D gene: -; V gene: TRBV6-1; clone size: -; CDR3 protein: CASLPTDQETQYF; CDR3 DNA: TGTGCCAGCCTTCCCACAGACCAAGAGACCCAGTACTTC
J gene: TRBJ1-5; D gene: TRBD1; V gene: TRBV2; clone size: few; CDR3 protein: CASSDEQGGQPQHF; CDR3 DNA: TGTGCCAGCAGTGACGAACAGGGGGGTCAGCCCCAGCATTTT
J gene: TRBJ1-2; D gene: -; V gene: TRBV7-9; clone size: -; CDR3 protein: CASSLEGAGYGYTF; CDR3 DNA: TGTGCCAGCAGCTTAGAAGGGGCTGGGTATGGCTACACCTTC
J gene: TRBJ2-1; D gene: -; V gene: TRBV6-1; clone size: few; CDR3 protein: CASSESSWVRDTDEQFF; CDR3 DNA: TGTGCCAGCAGTGAAAGCTCCTGGGTCAGGGATACGGATGAGCAGTTCTTC
J gene: TRBJ1-4; D gene: TRBD1; V gene: TRBV9; clone size: few; CDR3 protein: CASSVAPTGGNEKLFF; CDR3 DNA: TGTGCCAGCAGCGTAGCTCCGACAGGGGGAAATGAAAAACTGTTTTTT
J gene: TRBJ2-7; D gene: -; V gene: TRBV5-1; clone size: -; CDR3 protein: CASREDYYEQYF; CDR3 DNA: TGCGCCAGCCGCGAGGACTACTACGAGCAGTACTTC
J gene: TRBJ1-3; D gene: TRBD1; V gene: TRBV11-3; clone size: few; CDR3 protein: CASSWQGATGNTIYF; CDR3 DNA: TGTGCCAGCAGCTGGCAGGGGGCGACTGGAAACACCATATATTTT
J gene: TRBJ1-6; D gene: -; V gene: TRBV9; clone size: -; CDR3 protein: CASSTGNSPLHF; CDR3 DNA: TGTGCCAGCAGCACCGGGAATTCACCCCTCCACTTT
J gene: TRBJ1-1; D gene: -; V gene: TRBV29-1; clone size: few; CDR3 protein: CSVSPRGSTEAFF; CDR3 DNA: TGCAGCGTTTCCCCTCGGGGGAGCACTGAAGCTTTCTTT
J gene: TRBJ1-2; D gene: TRBD1; V gene: TRBV14; clone size: -; CDR3 protein: CASSHPGQGHGYTF; CDR3 DNA: TGTGCCAGCAGCCATCCGGGACAGGGCCATGGCTACACCTTC
J gene: TRBJ1-1; D gene: TRBD1; V gene: TRBV10-2; clone size: -; CDR3 protein: CASQRQGGNTEAFF; CDR3 DNA: TGCGCCAGCCAAAGACAGGGTGGGAACACTGAAGCTTTCTTT
J gene: TRBJ1-3; D gene: -; V gene: TRBV7-6; clone size: -; CDR3 protein: CASSFRGRGSSGNTIYF; CDR3 DNA: TGTGCCAGCAGCTTTCGGGGTCGAGGTTCCTCTGGAAACACCATATATTTT
J gene: TRBJ2-2; D gene: TRBD2; V gene: TRBV5-4; clone size: -; CDR3 protein: CASSLEGTRSTGELFF; CDR3 DNA: TGTGCCAGCAGCTTGGAGGGGACTAGAAGCACCGGGGAGCTGTTTTTT
J gene: TRBJ2-7; D gene: -; V gene: TRBV4-3; clone size: few; CDR3 protein: CASSRLTPKSPLNF; CDR3 DNA: TGCGCCAGCAGCCGACTAACCCCCAAGTCACCCCTGAACTTC
J gene: TRBJ1-5; D gene: TRBD1; V gene: TRBV19; clone size: -; CDR3 protein: CASSPDRGNQPQHF; CDR3 DNA: TGTGCCAGTTCTCCGGACAGGGGTAATCAGCCCCAGCATTTT
J gene: TRBJ1-2; D gene: -; V gene: TRBV14; clone size: -; CDR3 protein: CASSQESRRGYTF; CDR3 DNA: TGTGCCAGCAGCCAAGAGTCTCGCAGGGGCTACACCTTC
J gene: TRBJ1-2; D gene: -; V gene: TRBV27; clone size: -; CDR3 protein: CASSLAGHQGYGYTF; CDR3 DNA: TGTGCCAGCAGTTTGGCAGGGCACCAGGGCTATGGCTACACCTTC
J gene: TRBJ1-1; D gene: -; V gene: TRBV27; clone size: many; CDR3 protein: CASSLGTVSEAFF; CDR3 DNA: TGTGCCAGCAGTTTAGGTACGGTTTCTGAAGCTTTCTTT
J gene: TRBJ2-5; D gene: TRBD2; V gene: TRBV7-2; clone size: -; CDR3 protein: CASSLAPPGGQETQYF; CDR3 DNA: TGTGCCAGCAGCTTAGCTCCCCCGGGGGGCCAAGAGACCCAGTACTTC
J gene: TRBJ2-3; D gene: -; V gene: TRBV5-1; clone size: -; CDR3 protein: CASSRGGDTQYF; CDR3 DNA: TGCGCCAGCAGCCGGGGAGGAGATACGCAGTATTTT
J gene: TRBJ1-2; D gene: -; V gene: TRBV9; clone size: few; CDR3 protein: CASSPEGNAYGYTF; CDR3 DNA: TGTGCCAGCAGCCCAGAGGGTAACGCCTATGGCTACACCTTC
J gene: TRBJ2-3; D gene: -; V gene: TRBV5-1; clone size: -; CDR3 protein: CASSPVSTDTQYF; CDR3 DNA: TGCGCCAGCAGCCCCGTCAGCACAGATACGCAGTATTTT
J gene: TRBJ2-7; D gene: -; V gene: TRBV9; clone size: few; CDR3 protein: CASSVGPGSEQYF; CDR3 DNA: TGTGCCAGCAGCGTAGGTCCAGGCAGCGAGCAGTACTTC
J gene: TRBJ1-1; D gene: -; V gene: TRBV6-5; clone size: few; CDR3 protein: CASSPRPGNTEAFF; CDR3 DNA: TGTGCCAGCAGCCCACGCCCGGGGAACACTGAAGCTTTCTTT
J gene: TRBJ2-2; D gene: -; V gene: TRBV5-1; clone size: -; CDR3 protein: CASSLAQGNTGELFF; CDR3 DNA: TGCGCCAGCAGCTTGGCTCAGGGGAACACCGGGGAGCTGTTTTTT
J gene: TRBJ2-5; D gene: TRBD2; V gene: TRBV27; clone size: -; CDR3 protein: CASSLGGMEETQYF; CDR3 DNA: TGTGCCAGCAGTTTGGGGGGGATGGAAGAGACCCAGTACTTC
J gene: TRBJ2-3; D gene: -; V gene: TRBV13; clone size: -; CDR3 protein: CASSLRLPITDTQYF; CDR3 DNA: TGTGCCAGTAGCTTGAGACTGCCGATAACAGATACGCAGTATTTT
J gene: TRBJ2-3; D gene: TRBD1; V gene: TRBV6-6; clone size: -; CDR3 protein: CASSLQGRSTDTQYF; CDR3 DNA: TGTGCCAGCAGTTTACAGGGGCGGAGTACAGATACGCAGTATTTT
J gene: TRBJ1-1; D gene: -; V gene: TRBV4-3; clone size: few; CDR3 protein: CASSQDSILGREGTEAFF; CDR3 DNA: TGCGCCAGCAGCCAAGACTCAATTTTGGGGAGGGAAGGCACTGAAGCTTTCTTT
J gene: TRBJ2-1; D gene: TRBD2; V gene: TRBV4-3; clone size: few; CDR3 protein: CASSQDSILAGAYNEQFF; CDR3 DNA: TGCGCCAGCAGCCAAGATAGTATACTAGCGGGGGCCTACAATGAGCAGTTCTTC
J gene: TRBJ2-3; D gene: TRBD2; V gene: TRBV28; clone size: -; CDR3 protein: CASSSVKWGGGASDTQYF; CDR3 DNA: TGTGCCAGCAGTTCAGTAAAATGGGGCGGGGGGGCCTCAGATACGCAGTATTTT
J gene: TRBJ1-1; D gene: TRBD1; V gene: TRBV2; clone size: -; CDR3 protein: CASQETGSPEAFF; CDR3 DNA: TGTGCCAGCCAAGAGACAGGGAGTCCTGAAGCTTTCTTT
J gene: TRBJ1-5; D gene: TRBD1; V gene: TRBV15; clone size: -; CDR3 protein: CATSRGKGGGQPQHF; CDR3 DNA: TGTGCCACCAGCAGAGGTAAAGGGGGCGGCCAGCCCCAGCATTTT
J gene: TRBJ2-7; D gene: -; V gene: TRBV30; clone size: few; CDR3 protein: CAWKRQWIGEQYF; CDR3 DNA: TGTGCCTGGAAGAGACAGTGGATAGGCGAGCAGTACTTC